This T cell receptor (beta chain) was captured in a study of post-analysis software for immune sequencing data. Study information: There were relapsing-remitting, secondary progressive and progressive-relapsing multiple sclerosis among the disease courses included.

Findings and caveats of the study: Significantly lower normalized Chao1 diversity was seen in multiple sclerosis patients than in controls. With TRBV5-6, TRBV5-1 and TRBV20-1 included, about 5 TRBV segments were more frequent in patients than in controls.

Unique molecular identifiers were carried by the TCR beta cDNA libraries. Once 1 to 10 million T cells were used, roughly 0.5 million cDNA molecules resulted. MiXCR, applied by TCRdb to the PCR reads, yields one record per CDR3 protein. The profile shows roughly 580,000 distinct CDR3 sequences, around 47% of them singletons. This CDR3 spans 16 amino acids. V lost 0 bases to trimming and J lost 13 bases; unmatched junction nucleotides: 12. CDR1 and CDR2 (germline): ENHRY, SYGVKD. As concerns this clonotype: Antigen unknown.

Sequenced: blood. The genes are TRBV10-3 and TRBJ1-6; 7 bases map to TRBD1. This clonotype was sampled from a girl aged 10 to 17 with multiple sclerosis. As DNA, the CDR3 is TGTGCCATCAGTGAGTCAAGTACAGGGGCGGGGAGGCCCCTCCACTTT. This gives the protein CAISESSTGAGRPLHF.